Following are 21 T cell receptor beta chains from one sample sequenced in a study of blood T cell repertoires in COVID-19. Profiled with immunoSEQ multiplex PCR; TCRdb holds only in-frame clones, not every one. The table has about 320,000 clones, around 90% seen once. The sample taken for sequencing was PBMCs or T cells enriched from blood (not recorded which). The receptor source for this set is a man between 60 and 75 years old who had recovered from COVID-19.

This clone has only a few counts. V is TRBV7-2 and J is TRBJ1-1, with D possibly TRBD1 on 6 matching bases. V was trimmed by 5 bases and J by 6 bases, leaving 16 bases between them. Germline CDR1 and CDR2: SGHTA and FQGNSA. The CDR3 covers 14 residues. The CDR3 region has the DNA TGTGCCAGCAGCACGACAGGCAGAGCCGCTGAAGCTTTCTTT. Translation gives CASSTTGRAAEAFF. The full variable domain, in which reference TRBV7-2 and TRBJ1-1 provide the parts outside the CDR3, is GAGVSQSPSNKVTEKGKDVELRCDPISGHTALYWYRQSLGQGLEFLIYFQGNSAPDKSGLPSDRFSAERTGGSVSTLTIQRTQQEDSAVYLCASSTTGRAAEAFFGQGTRLTVV.

This chain connects TRBV28 to TRBJ2-7; 12 bases agree with TRBD2. CDR1 is MDHEN, CDR2 SYDVKM, per germline. There are 15 residues in the CDR3. V lost 4 bases and J lost 3; bases outside the gene matches: 4. This chain's CDR3 is CASSSLAGGVYEQYF. The CDR3 coding sequence is TGTGCCAGCAGTTCGCTAGCGGGAGGGGTCTACGAGCAGTACTTC.

This clone came up once. Here the CDR3 reads CATSPRQGNGYTF. The CDR3 bases are TGTGCCACCAGCCCTCGTCAGGGGAACGGCTACACCTTC. V and J are TRBV15 and TRBJ1-2; TRBD1 might be the D (6 bases). The CDR3 loop spans 13 amino acids. CDR1 is LNHNV, CDR2 YYDKDF, per germline (reference sequence). V was trimmed by 5 bases and J by 8 bases, leaving 15 bases between them.

Concerning this clone: A read error may produce the germline difference seen at one junction end. The chain is built from TRBV27 and TRBJ1-5, with 7 positions matching TRBD1. This CDR3 is built from 14 residues. CDR1 MNHEY and CDR2 SMNVEV come from the germline V gene (reference sequence). For the CDR3, the DNA is TGTGCCAGCGGTTTCAGGGGGGAAAATCAGCCCCAGCATTTT. Amino acid sequence: CASGFRGENQPQHF.

The chain couples TRBV29-1 to TRBJ2-3; D is unresolved. Trimming took off 7 bases at V and 2 bases at J, with 13 bases between the two ends. CDR1 and CDR2 (germline): SQVTM, ANQGSEA. This CDR3 has 13 amino acids. CDR3 sequence (DNA): TGCAGCGCCTACTACCGAACCACAGATACGCAGTATTTT. Its protein product is CSAYYRTTDTQYF.

CDR3 DNA sequence: TGTGCCAGCAGCCTAGCCCCCTACGAGCAGTACTTC. Its protein is CASSLAPYEQYF. The chain uses TRBV5-6 and TRBJ2-7; D possibly corresponds to TRBD2 (5 bases). V lost 4 bases, J lost 2 bases, and 7 bases lay in between. The CDR3 length is 12 residues. Germline V gene sequence: CDR1 SGHDT, CDR2 YYEEEE. Together with reference TRBV5-6 and TRBJ2-7, the CDR3 gives the full variable domain: DAGVTQSPTHLIKTRGQQVTLRCSPKSGHDTVSWYQQALGQGPQFIFQYYEEEERQRGNFPDRFSGHQFPNYSSELNVNALLLGDSALYLCASSLAPYEQYFGPGTRLTVT.

The CDR3 loop is CATHLSVIETQYF. As DNA, the CDR3 is TGTGCCACCCACCTCTCGGTCATCGAGACCCAGTACTTC. V gene TRBV6-5 combines with J gene TRBJ2-5; D ambiguous. V was clipped by 10 bases and J by 5 bases, with 17 bases between them. This CDR3 comprises 13 residues. Germline lookup yields CDR1 MNHEY and CDR2 SVGAGI.

This chain joins TRBV5-4 and TRBJ2-7; 7 bases fit TRBD1. Germline lookup yields CDR1 SGHNT and CDR2 YYREEE (reference sequence). The trim removed 3 bases at V and 3 bases at J, leaving 9 bases unmatched. The CDR3 loop spans 15 amino acids. CDR3 sequence (DNA): TGTGCCAGCAGCTCGCCGACAGGGTCCCACTACGAGCAGTACTTC. As protein: CASSSPTGSHYEQYF.

This clone was recorded once. The chain joins TRBV5-1 to TRBJ2-1; 7 positions agree with TRBD2. This CDR3 contains 15 residues. V was clipped by 2 bases and J by 6 bases; unmatched bases: 8. Per the germline V gene, CDR1 is SGHRS and CDR2 is YFSETQ. The CDR3 DNA is TGCGCCAGCAGCTTTCTGGCGGGAGAGGGCAATGAGCAGTTCTTC. Protein: CASSFLAGEGNEQFF.

V usage is TRBV6-5 and J usage is TRBJ2-7; the match to TRBD1 covers 7 bases. The CDR3 spans 14 residues. CDR1 is MNHEY, CDR2 SVGAGI, per germline. The trim removed 4 bases at V and 2 bases at J, leaving 5 bases unmatched. The CDR3, as DNA: TGTGCCAGCAGTTCGGACAGGCAAGCCTACGAGCAGTACTTC. It codes for CASSSDRQAYEQYF.

This clone was seen only once. The CDR3 is CASRVTLAGGTGELFF. CDR3 in DNA: TGTGCCAGCAGAGTCACACTAGCGGGAGGGACCGGGGAGCTGTTTTTT. The V gene is TRBV2, the J gene TRBJ2-2; 13 bases align to TRBD2. CDR1 SNHLY and CDR2 FYNNEI come from the germline V gene. CDR3 length: 16 amino acids. V shed 6 bases and J 5 bases; nucleotides not matched to a gene: 6.

The chain uses TRBV10-3 and TRBJ1-2, with a possible D match to TRBD1 (5 bases). This CDR3 comprises 13 residues. Trimming cost V 0 bases and J 8 bases, with 10 bases left between them. The germline CDR1 and CDR2 sequences are ENHRY and SYGVKD. The CDR3 coding sequence is TGTGCCATCAGTGAGTCAAACAGGATCGGCTACACCTTC. It is translated as CAISESNRIGYTF.

In its sample, this clone was seen a few times. The rearrangement uses TRBV6-5 and TRBJ2-5; D remains unclear. This CDR3 comprises 14 residues. The germline V gene has CDR1 MNHEY and CDR2 SVGAGI. V was clipped by 0 bases and J by 1 base, with 6 bases between them. The chain's CDR3 is CASSYSTAQETQYF. CDR3 nucleotides: TGTGCCAGCAGTTACTCCACAGCCCAAGAGACCCAGTACTTC.

The CDR3 nucleotides are TGTGCCAGTAGTATAGGGGGCAGATCAGGAAGGAAGACTGAAGCTTTCTTT. Protein: CASSIGGRSGRKTEAFF. V and J are TRBV19 and TRBJ1-1, with TRBD1 as a possible D gene (5 bases). The CDR3 consists of 17 residues. CDR1 and CDR2 from the germline V gene are LNHDA and SQIVND (reference sequence). With 1 base removed from V and 5 bases from J, the gap between germline ends came to 20 bases.

The chain employs TRBV5-4 and TRBJ2-5; 11 positions agree with TRBD1. This CDR3 is built from 17 residues. V shed 2 bases and J 4 bases; nucleotides not matched to a gene: 10. Germline lookup yields CDR1 SGHNT and CDR2 YYREEE (reference sequence). CDR3 DNA: TGTGCCAGCAGCTTAGTCGGACAGGGGGCGGGAACAGAGACCCAGTACTTC. This codes for CASSLVGQGAGTETQYF.

This clone was picked up one time. The CDR3 region has the DNA TGTGCCAGCAGTGCCTCAGGGAAGACTAATGAAAAACTGTTTTTT. Its protein is CASSASGKTNEKLFF. This chain joins TRBV2 and TRBJ1-4; tentative D call: TRBD1 (5 bases). The germline V gene has CDR1 SNHLY and CDR2 FYNNEI. The CDR3 totals 15 residues. Trimming removed 4 bases at V and 2 bases at J, with 11 bases between.

This sequence joins TRBV5-8 and TRBJ2-1; TRBD2 matches 11 bases. The germline gives CDR1 SGHTS, CDR2 YDEGEE. This CDR3 region has 14 residues. Trimming cost V 1 base and J 8 bases; bases outside gene matches: 2. CDR3 amino acids: CASSLTSGRYEQFF. The DNA of the CDR3 is TGTGCCAGCAGCTTGACTAGCGGGAGATATGAGCAGTTCTTC.

This clone came up once. This rearrangement joins TRBV28 to TRBJ1-5, with D possibly TRBD1 on 6 matching bases. Germline V CDR1 and CDR2: MDHEN, SYDVKM. The CDR3 runs to 14 residues. The V and J ends lost 10 bases and 9 bases respectively, with 22 bases between them. The CDR3 sequence: CATTERGGSRPQHF. In DNA form, the CDR3 reads TGTGCCACCACAGAAAGGGGGGGCTCGAGGCCCCAGCATTTT. Full variable domain (missing parts from reference TRBV28 and TRBJ1-5): DVKVTQSSRYLVKRTGEKVFLECVQDMDHENMFWYRQDPGLGLRLIYFSYDVKMKEKGDIPEGYSVSREKKERFSLILESASTNQTSMYLCATTERGGSRPQHFGDGTRLSIL.

The chain has TRBV14 and TRBJ1-4, with unresolved D. The CDR3 has 15 amino acids. Germline V gives CDR1 SGHDN, CDR2 FVKESK. The germline V and J ends were trimmed by 1 base and 8 bases, with 14 bases remaining between them. The CDR3 bases are TGTGCCAGCAGCCAAGTTTACGGTCCCTTCGAAAAACTGTTTTTT. It encodes CASSQVYGPFEKLFF.

This clone was seen just once. The rearrangement uses TRBV24-1 and TRBJ2-1; 8 positions agree with TRBD2. J gave up 7 bases and V 0 bases, and 13 bases lay outside the gene matches. Germline V gene lookup returns CDR1 KGHDR and CDR2 SFDVKD. The CDR3 runs to 18 residues. CDR3 nucleotides: TGTGCCACCAGTGATTTGCATCAGGGCGGGAGGTCGACGAATGAGCAGTTCTTC. It specifies CATSDLHQGGRSTNEQFF.

This clone has more than one count but fewer than ten. The chain links TRBV4-2 to TRBJ1-1, with 8 bases lining up with TRBD1. V lost 0 bases, J lost 1 base, and 1 base stayed unmatched. Per the germline V gene, CDR1 is LGHNA and CDR2 is YNFKEQ. CDR3 length: 15 residues. This CDR3 is CASSQDRGPNTEAFF. CDR3 DNA sequence: TGTGCCAGCAGCCAAGACAGGGGGCCGAACACTGAAGCTTTCTTT.